This T cell receptor beta chain was found in a study of control samples from healthy donors and cancer patients. The data were produced by immunoSEQ multiplex PCR, yet TCRdb's version contains in-frame clones alone and is incomplete. The sample records 100,000 or so clones, 75% to 90% being singletons. Trimming shortened V by 10 bases and J by 0 bases, and 13 bases separated the two germline ends. The CDR3 sequence is 14 residues long. The germline gives CDR1 LNHDA, CDR2 SQIVND (reference sequence). This receptor was taken from a man aged 25 to 40 in good health. Sequencing input: blood. J is TRBJ2-1 and V is TRBV19; D is uncertain. Written as DNA, the CDR3 is TGTGCCATCGGCGACACGAGCTCCTACAATGAGCAGTTCTTC. This encodes CAIGDTSSYNEQFF.